The following is a TCR beta chain sequence with its context. The entry originates in a study of T cells after yellow fever vaccination. Germline-derived CDR1 and CDR2 are SGHTA and FQGNSA. The CDR3 totals 14 residues. Trimming shortened V by 4 bases and J by 11 bases, and 19 bases separated the two germline ends. MiXCR, run by TCRdb on the 5' RACE reads, gives a single entry per CDR3 protein. The sample shows 250,000 to 400,000 distinct CDR3 sequences, approximately 4.3% of them seen only once. This material consisted of PBMCs, taken 15 days after the yellow fever booster vaccination. This clonotype originated in a man between 18 and 35 years old who received the YFV17D yellow fever vaccine. V is TRBV7-2 and J is TRBJ2-3; D unresolved. CDR3 protein: CASSSSVRAVKQYF. CDR3 in DNA: TGTGCCAGCAGCTCCTCAGTTAGGGCAGTTAAGCAGTATTTT.